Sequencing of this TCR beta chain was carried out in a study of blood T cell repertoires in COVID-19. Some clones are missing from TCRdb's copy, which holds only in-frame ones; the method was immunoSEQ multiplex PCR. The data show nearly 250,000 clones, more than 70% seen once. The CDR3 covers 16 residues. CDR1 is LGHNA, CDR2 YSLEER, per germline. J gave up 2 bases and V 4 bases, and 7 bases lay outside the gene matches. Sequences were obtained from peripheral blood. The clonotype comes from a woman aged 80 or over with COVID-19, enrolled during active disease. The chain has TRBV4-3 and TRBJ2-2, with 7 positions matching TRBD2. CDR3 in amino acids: CASSPLGEGNTGELFF. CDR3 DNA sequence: TGCGCCAGCAGCCCACTTGGGGAGGGCAACACCGGGGAGCTGTTTTTT.